This paragraph reports one T cell receptor beta chain. CDR1 and CDR2 from the germline V gene are MNHEY and SMNVEV (reference sequence). The CDR3 is 12 amino acids. Trimming took off 6 bases at V and 7 bases at J, with 13 bases between the two ends. The table came from immunoSEQ multiplex PCR; TCRdb's copy has only in-frame clones and leaves some out. The repertoire holds over 60,000 clones, 96% seen once, with roughly 2.3% in the top ten. This entry comes from a study of T cell changes during pregnancy in multiple sclerosis. The receptor was derived from a female donor with multiple sclerosis, enrolled in a pregnancy study. The starting material was CD8+ T cells from peripheral blood mononuclear cells, obtained after pregnancy. The chain joins TRBV27 to TRBJ2-7, with D maybe TRBD2 (6 bases). The CDR3 DNA is TGTGCCAGCAGAACAGGACTACGGGAGCAGTACTTC. It specifies CASRTGLREQYF.